The 22 T cell receptor beta chains in this list originate from one sample, sequenced in a study of cytomegalovirus exposure and HLA in healthy donors. This table comes from immunoSEQ multiplex PCR, and its TCRdb copy is limited to in-frame clones, with some not included. Of some 140,000 clones listed, 85% to 90% were seen once; the top ten hold less than 7%. The specimen was PBMCs. The source of these receptors is a woman in her 30s in good health and CMV-seropositive.

V and J are TRBV6-1 and TRBJ2-7; tentatively, D is TRBD1 (6 bases). The germline V gene has CDR1 MNHNS and CDR2 SASEGT. The V end lost 1 base, the J end lost 3 bases, and 10 bases lay between the germline ends. This CDR3 contains 14 residues. CDR3 sequence (DNA): TGTGCCAGCAGTGAAGGGGGACATTACTACGAGCAGTACTTC. As protein: CASSEGGHYYEQYF.

The chain recombines TRBV5-1 with TRBJ2-3; TRBD1 aligns across 10 bases. CDR1 is SGHRS and CDR2 is YFSETQ in the germline V gene. Losses at the gene ends were 3 bases for V and 4 bases for J; bases not matched to a gene: 2. The length of the CDR3 is 14 residues. The CDR3: CASSSGTGADTQYF. DNA of the CDR3: TGCGCCAGCAGCTCAGGGACAGGGGCAGATACGCAGTATTTT.

The chain joins TRBV6-1 to TRBJ1-1; tentatively, D is TRBD1 (6 bases). Germline CDR1 reads MNHNS; CDR2 reads SASEGT. There are 14 residues in the CDR3. V dropped 4 bases and J dropped 3 bases, with 12 bases sitting between them. The CDR3 spells CASSVRGWDTEAFF. The CDR3 nucleotides read TGTGCCAGCAGTGTGAGGGGGTGGGACACTGAAGCTTTCTTT.

This chain uses TRBV18 with TRBJ2-5; D uncertain. This CDR3 comprises 15 residues. V shed 3 bases and J shed 1 base, with 12 bases lying between them. The germline CDR1 and CDR2 sequences are KGHSH and LQKENI. This CDR3 is CASSPSQAGQETQYF. CDR3 nucleotide sequence: TGTGCCAGCTCACCGAGTCAAGCCGGCCAAGAGACCCAGTACTTC.

Regarding this clone: A junction end diverges from the germline sequence, so it may reflect a read error. CDR3: CSVKDRGQVYTF. The CDR3, as DNA: TGCAGCGTTAAAGACAGGGGACAGGTCTACACCTTC. This chain uses TRBV29-1 with TRBJ1-2, with 8 bases that match TRBD1. The germline gives CDR1 SQVTM, CDR2 ANQGSEA. This CDR3 has 12 amino acids.

The rearrangement uses TRBV28 and TRBJ2-7; tentatively, D is TRBD1 (6 bases). The CDR3 sequence is 15 residues long. The germline V gene encodes CDR1 MDHEN and CDR2 SYDVKM. V lost 1 base, J lost 4 bases, and 14 bases lay in between. For the CDR3, the DNA is TGTGCCAGCAGTTTATCCAGGGGCGGGTGGTACGAGCAGTACTTC. As protein: CASSLSRGGWYEQYF.

The chain links TRBV2 to TRBJ1-5; 7 bases map to TRBD1. CDR1 and CDR2 from the germline V gene are SNHLY and FYNNEI. The CDR3 is 16 amino acids. Trimming removed 4 bases from V and 6 bases from J; junction bases left unmatched: 12. The CDR3 is CASSAHRDSEGQPQHF. CDR3 bases: TGTGCCAGCAGTGCTCACCGGGACAGTGAAGGTCAGCCCCAGCATTTT.

V usage is TRBV6-6 and J usage is TRBJ1-5; D might be TRBD1 (5 bases). The CDR3 consists of 15 residues. Trimming pared 6 bases from V and 7 bases from J, leaving 19 bases between. CDR1 and CDR2 from the germline V gene are MNHNY and SVGAGI (reference sequence). The CDR3 nucleotides are TGTGCCAGCAGCCAAGATGGGCAGGGTGGACAGCCCCAGCATTTT. As protein: CASSQDGQGGQPQHF.

This chain links TRBV28 with TRBJ2-3; 8 bases fit TRBD1. J was trimmed by 2 bases and V by 5 bases; bases with no gene match: 9. Germline V gene lookup returns CDR1 MDHEN and CDR2 SYDVKM. The CDR3 extends over 16 amino acids. Here the CDR3 DNA reads TGTGCCAGCAGTCCCGGGACAGGACTAAACACAGATACGCAGTATTTT. This gives the protein CASSPGTGLNTDTQYF.

The rearrangement joins TRBV4-1 to TRBJ1-5, with no clear D. The CDR3 runs 15 residues. Germline V gene data show CDR1 as MGHRA and CDR2 as YSYEKL. V dropped 0 bases and J dropped 5 bases, with 11 bases sitting between them. The CDR3 loop reads CASSQDLAGYQPQHF. The CDR3, as DNA: TGCGCCAGCAGCCAAGATTTGGCGGGCTATCAGCCCCAGCATTTT.

The chain couples TRBV2 to TRBJ2-2, with 7 bases identical to TRBD1. This CDR3 is built from 14 residues. The trim removed 0 bases at V and 7 bases at J, leaving 2 bases unmatched. Germline values: CDR1 SNHLY, CDR2 FYNNEI. The CDR3 here is CASSEAGGDGELFF. CDR3 DNA: TGTGCCAGCAGTGAAGCAGGGGGCGACGGGGAGCTGTTTTTT.

This chain links TRBV27 with TRBJ2-7; D is perhaps TRBD2 (5 bases). CDR1 is MNHEY, CDR2 SMNVEV, per germline (reference sequence). There are 13 residues in the CDR3. Between the trimmed V and J ends, which lost 6 bases and 0 bases, there was a span of 9 bases. This CDR3 is CASSPGSSYEQYF. CDR3 DNA sequence: TGTGCCAGCAGCCCGGGAAGCTCCTACGAGCAGTACTTC.

This chain connects TRBV11-2 to TRBJ2-7, with TRBD2 matching 7 bases. V dropped 5 bases and J dropped 3; count of bases not matched to a gene: 13. The germline gives CDR1 SGHAT, CDR2 FQNNGV. This CDR3 has 16 residues. CDR3 nucleotide sequence: TGTGCCAGCAGCCGTGGGCGGGAGCTTTGGGACTACGAGCAGTACTTC. It translates to CASSRGRELWDYEQYF.

This clone has a single count. The chain uses TRBV5-1 and TRBJ2-1; D unresolved. Trimming removed 4 bases at V and 2 bases at J, with 10 bases between. Germline lookup yields CDR1 SGHRS and CDR2 YFSETQ. The CDR3 is 14 amino acids. The CDR3 is CASSLAATYNEQFF. The DNA of the CDR3 is TGCGCCAGCAGCCTGGCTGCGACCTACAATGAGCAGTTCTTC.

This clone showed up just a few times. The chain combines TRBV10-1 with TRBJ1-6, with D uncertain. Per the germline V gene, CDR1 is WNHNN and CDR2 is SYGVQD (reference sequence). V was trimmed by 4 bases and J by 5 bases, leaving 9 bases between them. CDR3 length: 14 residues. CDR3 region: CASSAGSNNSPLHF. The CDR3 DNA follows: TGCGCCAGCAGTGCGGGATCAAATAATTCACCCCTCCACTTT.

The V and J genes are TRBV2 and TRBJ2-5; tentatively, D is TRBD1 (5 bases). Trimming took off 3 bases at V and 0 bases at J, with 5 bases between the two ends. This CDR3 has 13 residues. Per the germline V gene, CDR1 is SNHLY and CDR2 is FYNNEI. CDR3 DNA: TGTGCCAGCAGTGACAGGGACCAAGAGACCCAGTACTTC. Protein sequence: CASSDRDQETQYF.

This rearrangement joins TRBV7-2 to TRBJ1-5, with 7 bases lining up with TRBD1. V gave up 5 bases and J gave up 8 bases; unmatched junction bases: 15. In germline, CDR1 is SGHTA, CDR2 FQGNSA. The CDR3 loop spans 16 amino acids. CDR3 amino acids: CASSPGGTPRDKPQHF. CDR3 nucleotides: TGTGCCAGCAGCCCAGGGGGGACGCCCAGGGATAAGCCCCAGCATTTT.

V and J are TRBV28 and TRBJ1-1; D is ambiguous. Germline V gene sequence: CDR1 MDHEN, CDR2 SYDVKM. The CDR3 runs 13 residues. V was pared by 1 base and J by 11 bases, with 14 bases between. CDR3 sequence: CASSLSSGSGAFF. In nucleotides, the CDR3 is TGTGCCAGCAGTTTATCTTCGGGTTCGGGGGCTTTCTTT. Using reference TRBV28 and TRBJ1-1 for the parts outside the CDR3, the full variable domain is DVKVTQSSRYLVKRTGEKVFLECVQDMDHENMFWYRQDPGLGLRLIYFSYDVKMKEKGDIPEGYSVSREKKERFSLILESASTNQTSMYLCASSLSSGSGAFFGQGTRLTVV.

The genes are TRBV5-1 and TRBJ2-7; 8 bases line up with TRBD2. V gave up 4 bases and J gave up 0 bases; unmatched junction bases: 6. The CDR3 has 15 residues. CDR1 and CDR2 from the germline V gene are SGHRS and YFSETQ. Here the CDR3 DNA reads TGCGCCAGCAGCGAGAGCGGGGGCCGCTCCTACGAGCAGTACTTC. As protein: CASSESGGRSYEQYF. Supplemented by reference TRBV5-1 and TRBJ2-7, the full variable domain reads KAGVTQTPRYLIKTRGQQVTLSCSPISGHRSVSWYQQTPGQGLQFLFEYFSETQRNKGNFPGRFSGRQFSNSRSEMNVSTLELGDSALYLCASSESGGRSYEQYFGPGTRLTVT.

The chain carries TRBV11-2 and TRBJ2-2; 7 nucleotides line up with TRBD2. The germline CDR1 and CDR2 sequences are SGHAT and FQNNGV. The CDR3 spans 15 residues. The V segment lost 2 bases and the J segment 1 base; nucleotides outside the gene matches: 1. The CDR3: CASSLWEGNTGELFF. In DNA, the CDR3 is TGTGCCAGCAGCTTATGGGAGGGGAACACCGGGGAGCTGTTTTTT.

The rearrangement links TRBV2 to TRBJ1-4, with 10 positions matching TRBD1. The CDR3 spans 13 residues. Germline CDR1 is SNHLY and CDR2 is FYNNEI. J lost 6 bases, V lost 7 bases, and 2 bases had no gene match. DNA for the CDR3: TGTGCCAGCAAGGACAGGGGGTATGAAAAACTGTTTTTT. Its translation is CASKDRGYEKLFF.

The chain carries TRBV5-1 and TRBJ2-7, with 7 bases matching TRBD1. The length of the CDR3 is 13 residues. Germline-derived CDR1 and CDR2 are SGHRS and YFSETQ. Germline trimming cut 5 bases from V and 4 bases from J; bases unmatched to any gene: 6. CDR3 loop: CASRGTDAYEQYF. CDR3 nucleotide sequence: TGCGCCAGCAGAGGGACAGATGCATACGAGCAGTACTTC.